Each of the 8 T cell receptor beta chains below was sequenced from the same sample in a study of blood T cell repertoires in COVID-19. Clones were sequenced by immunoSEQ multiplex PCR, and TCRdb holds only the in-frame ones, with some missing. The sample comprises roughly 67,000 clones, roughly nine tenths of which are singletons, and 4.4% rests with the top ten. What was sequenced was peripheral blood. Receptor source: a man over 45 with active COVID-19.

This clone is medium-sized in the sample. This chain links TRBV7-2 with TRBJ1-2; 8 nucleotides align to TRBD1. Looked up from germline, CDR1 is SGHTA and CDR2 is FQGNSA. This CDR3 is built from 15 residues. The ends lost 3 bases at V and 8 bases at J; junction bases unmatched: 11. CDR3 amino acids: CASSLDASGGRGYTF. The CDR3, as DNA: TGTGCCAGCAGCTTGGATGCGTCAGGGGGCCGAGGCTACACCTTC. The full variable domain, its missing parts supplied by reference TRBV7-2 and TRBJ1-2, is GAGVSQSPSNKVTEKGKDVELRCDPISGHTALYWYRQSLGQGLEFLIYFQGNSAPDKSGLPSDRFSAERTGGSVSTLTIQRTQQEDSAVYLCASSLDASGGRGYTFGSGTRLTVV.

This sequence joins TRBV28 and TRBJ2-3; the D gene is possibly TRBD2 (6 bases). The CDR3 has 12 amino acids. CDR1 is MDHEN and CDR2 is SYDVKM in the germline V gene. V shed 3 bases and J shed 9 bases, with 10 bases lying between them. CDR3 sequence (DNA): TGTGCCAGCAGTTTGATGGCGGGAACGCAGTATTTT. It encodes CASSLMAGTQYF.

This chain links TRBV30 with TRBJ1-4, with a weak D call TRBD1 (5 bases). Germline loops: CDR1 GTSNPN, CDR2 SVGIG (reference sequence). There are 15 residues in the CDR3. V shed 0 bases and J shed 8 bases, with 16 bases lying between them. This CDR3 is CAWSVDGGSGEKLFF. The CDR3 bases are TGTGCCTGGAGTGTGGATGGGGGGTCGGGAGAAAAACTGTTTTTT.

In nucleotides, the CDR3 is TGTGCCAGCCTGGACAGGTCAACAGATACGCAGTATTTT. As protein: CASLDRSTDTQYF. The J gene is TRBJ2-3, the V gene TRBV28; TRBD1 agrees at 7 bases. Per germline, CDR1 MDHEN and CDR2 SYDVKM. V was clipped by 8 bases and J by 3 bases; unmatched bases: 5. The CDR3 totals 13 residues.

The chain has TRBV9 and TRBJ1-1; TRBD1 is a possible D gene (6 bases). Germline V gene sequence: CDR1 SGDLS, CDR2 YYNGEE. The CDR3 totals 15 residues. V was pared by 0 bases and J by 4 bases, with 13 bases between. This CDR3 is CASSVVSDSGTEAFF. CDR3 DNA sequence: TGTGCCAGCAGCGTAGTTTCGGACAGCGGCACTGAAGCTTTCTTT.

The genes are TRBV9 and TRBJ2-2; 7 nucleotides agree with TRBD1. V lost 7 bases, J lost 7 bases, and 10 bases stayed unmatched. Germline-derived CDR1 and CDR2 are SGDLS and YYNGEE. The CDR3 consists of 14 residues. The CDR3 coding sequence is TGTGCCAGCTCCCCTCGGACAGGCAACGGGGAGCTGTTTTTT. As protein: CASSPRTGNGELFF.

The chain carries TRBV29-1 and TRBJ2-6; tentative D call: TRBD1 (5 bases). V was trimmed by 2 bases and J by 1 base, leaving 6 bases between them. The CDR3 contains 14 residues. The V gene's germline CDR1 is SQVTM and CDR2 ANQGSEA. The CDR3 here is CSVESGSGANVLTF. The CDR3 DNA reads TGCAGCGTTGAATCAGGGTCTGGGGCCAACGTCCTGACTTTC.

This chain links TRBV7-9 with TRBJ2-2; D is possibly TRBD2 (6 bases). Per the germline V gene, CDR1 is SEHNR and CDR2 is FQNEAQ (reference sequence). V was pared by 4 bases and J by 3 bases, with 12 bases between. The CDR3 has 15 amino acids. CDR3 in DNA: TGTGCCAGCAGCTCCCCGGGACTGTACACCGGGGAGCTGTTTTTT. Translation gives CASSSPGLYTGELFF.